The next 11 T cell receptor beta chains were all read from a single sample in a study of cytomegalovirus exposure and HLA in healthy donors. Use of 60 Vbeta and 13 Jbeta primers characterized the PCR. Only in-frame clones appear in the TCRdb table, and some are missing; sequencing was by immunoSEQ multiplex PCR. Among about 150,000 clones listed, about four fifths were seen once. The sample taken for sequencing was PBMCs. Receptors were obtained from a man between 18 and 35 years old in good health and CMV-seronegative.

This clone was detected once. The genes are TRBV5-1 and TRBJ2-5; D unclear. Germline V gene data show CDR1 as SGHRS and CDR2 as YFSETQ. The CDR3 length is 13 residues. The germline V and J ends were trimmed by 4 bases and 5 bases, with 12 bases remaining between them. CDR3 sequence reads: CASSPRPEETQYF. DNA for the CDR3: TGCGCCAGCAGCCCAAGACCGGAGGAGACCCAGTACTTC.

V is TRBV5-1 and J is TRBJ1-1, with D hard to call. The length of the CDR3 is 14 residues. Germline loops: CDR1 SGHRS, CDR2 YFSETQ. V was trimmed by 3 bases and J by 6 bases, leaving 15 bases between them. CDR3: CASSSPAGNSEAFF. The CDR3 coding sequence is TGCGCCAGCAGCTCCCCAGCGGGCAACTCTGAAGCTTTCTTT.

V and J are TRBV29-1 and TRBJ2-3; D is possibly TRBD1 (6 bases). The germline CDR1 and CDR2 sequences are SQVTM and ANQGSEA. CDR3 length equals 12 residues. Trimming took off 7 bases at V and 3 bases at J, with 11 bases between the two ends. The CDR3 sequence is CSEKQGTDTQYF. Written as DNA, the CDR3 is TGCAGCGAGAAACAGGGTACAGATACGCAGTATTTT.

About this clone: An end of the junction does not agree with germline; a read error may underlie this. The chain joins TRBV5-1 to TRBJ2-2; 8 bases line up with TRBD1. The CDR3 contains 15 residues. Germline values: CDR1 SGHRS, CDR2 YFSETQ. The CDR3 nucleotides read TGCGCCAGCAGCCAAACCGGACAGGGCACCAGGGAGCTGTTTTTT. This codes for CASSQTGQGTRELFF.

This clone was detected a few times. This rearrangement joins TRBV5-1 to TRBJ1-1, with 8 bases aligning to TRBD1. The CDR3 contains 16 residues. V lost 0 bases and J lost 1; bases outside the gene matches: 5. The V gene's germline CDR1 is SGHRS and CDR2 YFSETQ. CDR3 in amino acids: CASSLVHQGANTEAFF. The CDR3 DNA reads TGCGCCAGCAGCTTGGTCCACCAGGGGGCGAACACTGAAGCTTTCTTT.

This clone was seen more than once but under ten times. The rearrangement joins TRBV11-2 to TRBJ2-3, with 9 bases aligning to TRBD1. This CDR3 is 16 amino acids long. V dropped 4 bases and J dropped 4; count of bases not matched to a gene: 9. CDR1 is SGHAT, CDR2 FQNNGV, per germline. DNA of the CDR3: TGTGCCAGCAGCTCTACCGGGACAGGGATCCCAGATACGCAGTATTTT. Its protein is CASSSTGTGIPDTQYF.

This clone appeared once. The chain joins TRBV2 to TRBJ2-5; 14 bases line up with TRBD2. The germline CDR1 and CDR2 sequences are SNHLY and FYNNEI. The CDR3 runs 14 residues. Unmatched junction bases numbered 5, after V lost 6 bases and J lost 8 bases. CDR3: CASSETSGGVTQYF. The DNA for the CDR3 is TGTGCCAGCAGCGAGACTAGCGGGGGGGTAACCCAGTACTTC.

The V call is TRBV10-3, the J call TRBJ2-5; TRBD1 is a possible D gene (5 bases). The CDR3 has 15 amino acids. Trimming shortened V by 4 bases and J by 2 bases, and 14 bases separated the two germline ends. The germline gives CDR1 ENHRY, CDR2 SYGVKD. This CDR3 is CAISGELNRQETQYF. For the CDR3, the DNA is TGTGCCATCAGTGGGGAATTAAACAGGCAAGAGACCCAGTACTTC.

V is TRBV18 and J is TRBJ1-1; 11 bases are a match to TRBD1. The length of the CDR3 is 17 residues. Germline lookup yields CDR1 KGHSH and CDR2 LQKENI. With 4 bases clipped from V and 4 bases from J, the junction kept 11 bases outside the gene matches. Here the CDR3 DNA reads TGTGCCAGCTCACGACAGGTCCTGGGACAGGGGGTCACTGAAGCTTTCTTT. Amino acid sequence: CASSRQVLGQGVTEAFF.

With respect to this clone: Germline and junction disagree at one end, which may indicate a read error. J is TRBJ1-5 and V is TRBV28; 7 positions match TRBD1. The CDR3 is made up of 17 amino acids. The germline CDR1 and CDR2 sequences are MDHEN and SYDVKM. CDR3 nucleotides: TGTACCAGCAGTTTCCGGGACAGAAACCCTCCTAATCAGCCCCAGCATTTT. Protein sequence: CTSSFRDRNPPNQPQHF.

As to this clone: Other nucleotide sequences from this sample produce the same CDR3. The V call is TRBV5-1, the J call TRBJ2-3, with a possible D match to TRBD1 (5 bases). CDR1 and CDR2 (germline): SGHRS, YFSETQ. CDR3 length: 13 amino acids. Trimming pared 0 bases from V and 4 bases from J, leaving 6 bases between. The CDR3 protein is CASSLEGADTQYF. In DNA form, the CDR3 reads TGCGCCAGCAGCTTGGAAGGGGCAGATACGCAGTATTTT.